This TCR beta chain stems from a study of blood T cell repertoires in COVID-19. Authors' data handling: Cell counts per sample came from amplifying reference gene primers. Data came from immunoSEQ multiplex PCR; TCRdb stores just in-frame clones and leaves some out. The V and J calls and clone size were taken over from that table, and D and trimming were inferred from the DNA. The sample lists approximately 86,000 clones; just under 85% were seen once. The junction had 4 bases not matched to a gene; V was cut back by 1 base and J by 6 bases. Looked up from germline, CDR1 is LGHNA and CDR2 is YNFKEQ. This CDR3 comprises 14 residues.

This clonotype originated in a man aged 45-65 years with acute or convalescent COVID-19. V gene TRBV4-2 combines with J gene TRBJ1-2, with 8 nucleotides matching TRBD1. The sample consisted of peripheral blood. In DNA, the CDR3 is TGTGCCAGCAGCCAAGCCCAGGGGGCAGATGGCTACACCTTC. It translates to CASSQAQGADGYTF.